Only a few counts were recorded for the clone carrying this T cell receptor beta chain. CDR1 is MNHEY and CDR2 is SVGAGI in the germline V gene. CDR3 length: 13 amino acids. Trimming removed 7 bases from V and 4 bases from J, with 11 bases in between. The source of the sample is a study of blood T cell repertoires in COVID-19. The wider study: The cDNA or gDNA used as material had been derived from T cells, B-cell-depleted T cells, or PBMCs.

The method was immunoSEQ multiplex PCR; TCRdb's version includes in-frame clones alone and lacks a portion of them. This table holds approximately 170,000 clones, approximately 80% found once. V gene TRBV6-5 combines with J gene TRBJ2-1; unclear D gene. The sequence was obtained from a man aged 50 or older who had recovered from COVID-19. The specimen sequenced was PBMCs or T cells enriched from blood (not recorded which). The CDR3 coding sequence is TGTGCCAGCATGACACCGGATTACAATGAGCAGTTCTTC. Protein: CASMTPDYNEQFF.